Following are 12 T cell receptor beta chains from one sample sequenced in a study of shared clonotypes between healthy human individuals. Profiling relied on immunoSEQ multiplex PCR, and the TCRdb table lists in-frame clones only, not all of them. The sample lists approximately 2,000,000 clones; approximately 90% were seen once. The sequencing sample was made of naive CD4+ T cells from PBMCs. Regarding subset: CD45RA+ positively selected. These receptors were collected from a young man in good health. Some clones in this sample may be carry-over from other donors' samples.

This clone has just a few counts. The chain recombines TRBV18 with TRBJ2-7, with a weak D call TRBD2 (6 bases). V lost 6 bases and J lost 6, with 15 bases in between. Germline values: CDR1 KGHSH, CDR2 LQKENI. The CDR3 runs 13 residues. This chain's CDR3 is CASSRDSVIEQYF. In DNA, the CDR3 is TGTGCCAGCTCCCGGGACTCGGTTATCGAGCAGTACTTC.

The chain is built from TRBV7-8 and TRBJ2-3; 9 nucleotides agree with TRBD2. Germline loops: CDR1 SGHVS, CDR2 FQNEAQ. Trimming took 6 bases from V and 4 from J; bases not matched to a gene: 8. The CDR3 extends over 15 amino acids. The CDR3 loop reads CASSFLAGVSDTQYF. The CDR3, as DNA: TGTGCCAGCAGTTTCTTAGCGGGAGTATCAGATACGCAGTATTTT.

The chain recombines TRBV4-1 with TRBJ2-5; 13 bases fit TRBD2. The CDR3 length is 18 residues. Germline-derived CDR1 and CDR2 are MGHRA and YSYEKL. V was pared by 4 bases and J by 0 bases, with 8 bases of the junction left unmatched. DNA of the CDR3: TGCGCCAGCAGCCCCGGACTAGCGGGAGTAATATACCAAGAGACCCAGTACTTC. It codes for CASSPGLAGVIYQETQYF.

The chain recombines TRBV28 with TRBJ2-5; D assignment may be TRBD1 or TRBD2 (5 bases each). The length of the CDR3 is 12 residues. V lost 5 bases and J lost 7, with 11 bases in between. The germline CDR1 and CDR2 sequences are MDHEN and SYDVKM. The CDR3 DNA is TGTGCCAGCAGTCCCGGGACCTGGACCCAGTACTTC. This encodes CASSPGTWTQYF.

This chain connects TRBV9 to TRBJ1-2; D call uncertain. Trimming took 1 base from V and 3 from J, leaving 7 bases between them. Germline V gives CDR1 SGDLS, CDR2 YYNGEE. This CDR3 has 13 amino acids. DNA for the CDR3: TGTGCCAGCAGCGTACTGGTCGACTATGGCTACACCTTC. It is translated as CASSVLVDYGYTF.

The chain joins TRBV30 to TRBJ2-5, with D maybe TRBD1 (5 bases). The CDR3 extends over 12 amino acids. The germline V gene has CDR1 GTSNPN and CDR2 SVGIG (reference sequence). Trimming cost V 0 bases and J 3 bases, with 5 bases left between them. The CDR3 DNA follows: TGTGCCTGGAGTGTACAGGAAGAGACCCAGTACTTC. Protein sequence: CAWSVQEETQYF. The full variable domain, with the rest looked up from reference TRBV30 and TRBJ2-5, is SQTIHQWPATLVQPVGSPLSLECTVEGTSNPNLYWYRQAAGRGLQLLFYSVGIGQISSEVPQNLSASRPQDRQFILSSKKLLLSDSGFYLCAWSVQEETQYFGPGTRLLVL.

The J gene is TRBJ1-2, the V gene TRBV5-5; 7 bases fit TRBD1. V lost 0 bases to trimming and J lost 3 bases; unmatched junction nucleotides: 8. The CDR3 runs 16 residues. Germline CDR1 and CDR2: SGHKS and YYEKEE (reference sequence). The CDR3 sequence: CASSLGPDRVDYGYTF. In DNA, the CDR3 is TGTGCCAGCAGCTTGGGCCCCGACAGGGTGGACTATGGCTACACCTTC.

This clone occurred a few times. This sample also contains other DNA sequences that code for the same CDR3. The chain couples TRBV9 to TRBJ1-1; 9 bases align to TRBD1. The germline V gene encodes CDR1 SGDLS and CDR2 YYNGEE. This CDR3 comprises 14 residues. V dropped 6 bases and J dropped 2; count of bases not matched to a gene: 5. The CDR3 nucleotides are TGTGCCAGCACCCGGACAGGGGCCAACACTGAAGCTTTCTTT. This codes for CASTRTGANTEAFF.

CDR3 protein: CASSQEWSAGGRYEQYF. The CDR3 coding sequence is TGCGCCAGCAGCCAAGAATGGAGTGCGGGAGGCCGTTACGAGCAGTACTTC. The J gene is TRBJ2-7, the V gene TRBV4-1; 8 bases agree with TRBD2. Per germline, CDR1 MGHRA and CDR2 YSYEKL. The CDR3 is 17 residues long. Losses at the gene ends were 0 bases for V and 4 bases for J; bases not matched to a gene: 11.

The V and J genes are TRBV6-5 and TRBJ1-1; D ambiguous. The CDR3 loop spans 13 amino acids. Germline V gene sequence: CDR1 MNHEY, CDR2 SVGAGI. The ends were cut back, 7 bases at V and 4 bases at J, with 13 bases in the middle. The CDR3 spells CASKVELATEAFF. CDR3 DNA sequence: TGTGCCAGCAAGGTCGAACTGGCCACTGAAGCTTTCTTT.

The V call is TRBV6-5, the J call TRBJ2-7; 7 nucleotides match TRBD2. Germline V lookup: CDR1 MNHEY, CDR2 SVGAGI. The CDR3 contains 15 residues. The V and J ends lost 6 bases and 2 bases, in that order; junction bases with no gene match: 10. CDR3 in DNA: TGTGCCAGCAGCCCGGGCGGGAGTAGGGCCTACGAGCAGTACTTC. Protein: CASSPGGSRAYEQYF.

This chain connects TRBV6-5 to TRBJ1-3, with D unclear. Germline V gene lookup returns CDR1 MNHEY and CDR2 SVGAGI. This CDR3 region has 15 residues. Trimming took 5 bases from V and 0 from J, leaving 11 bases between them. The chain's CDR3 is CASSVRTTSGNTIYF. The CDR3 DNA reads TGTGCCAGCAGTGTCCGGACGACCTCTGGAAACACCATATATTTT.